In this sample, the clone carrying this TCR beta chain turned up once. Source study methods: Amplification of reference gene primers provided the estimated nucleated cell counts. Profiled with immunoSEQ multiplex PCR; TCRdb holds only in-frame clones, not every one. Clone size and the V and J calls come from that table; the DNA yielded D and trimming. Among about 140,000 clones listed, approximately 83% were seen once. Germline CDR1 reads SQVTM; CDR2 reads ANQGSEA. The CDR3 has 15 amino acids. V shed 1 base and J shed 4 bases, with 16 bases lying between them. This sample was taken from a study of blood T cell repertoires in COVID-19. Study-wide background: The United States, Italy and Spain were the sources of the acute and convalescent COVID-19 samples. The cDNA or gDNA used as material had been derived from T cells, B-cell-depleted T cells, or PBMCs.

This sequence was found in a human donor in a cohort sampled during active COVID-19. The chain links TRBV29-1 to TRBJ1-2, with D possibly TRBD1 on 5 matching bases. Sequenced input: peripheral blood. The CDR3: CSVEGQIQVSYGYTF. Written as DNA, the CDR3 is TGCAGCGTTGAAGGCCAGATACAGGTGTCCTATGGCTACACCTTC.